This T cell receptor beta chain comes out of a study of patients and donors after allogeneic stem cell transplantation. Using its own MiXCR run on the RT-PCR reads, TCRdb lists one record per CDR3 protein. The data contain fewer than 500,000 distinct CDR3 sequences, more than 15% of them singletons. CDR1 is LGHNA and CDR2 is YSLEER in the germline V gene. The CDR3 runs to 13 residues. The germline V and J ends were trimmed by 1 base and 8 bases, with 11 bases remaining between them. The chain is built from TRBV4-3 and TRBJ1-2, with D uncertain. The TCR was taken from a human donor who was either an allogeneic HSCT recipient or a stem cell or donor lymphocyte infusion donor (not recorded which). It is not recorded whose cells these are; they may come from a transplant donor. The sample taken for sequencing was blood, either unsorted or a sorted T cell fraction (not recorded which). CDR3 protein: CASSQVAKPGYTF. DNA of the CDR3: TGCGCCAGCAGCCAAGTGGCGAAACCCGGCTACACCTTC.